The entry below gives a single TCR beta chain sequence along with its context. Its antigen remains unidentified. This CDR3 is built from 15 residues. V lost 1 base, J lost 6 bases, and 10 bases lay in between. Germline values: CDR1 LGHDT, CDR2 YNNKEL (reference sequence). This entry comes from a study of T cell responses to AZD1222 COVID-19 vaccine. Study background: Doses given second, at about 4 or about 12 weeks, were pooled.

Findings and limits, study-wide: The study identified only five to seven AZD1222 recipients as seropositive at baseline. After two AZD1222 doses, spike-specific TCR breadth and depth rose versus day 0. Donors, mostly white British, included more females; clonal diversity was possibly underestimated.

Profiled with immunoSEQ multiplex PCR; TCRdb holds only in-frame clones, not every one. Seen here are about 150,000 clones, 70% to 90% observed once, and the top ten hold 8%. The chain recombines TRBV3-1 (or the pseudogene TRBV3-2) with TRBJ1-6, with D perhaps TRBD1 (6 bases). The TCR originated in an adult in good health. The starting material was peripheral blood, obtained on day 0 of AZD1222 vaccination. The CDR3 DNA reads TGTGCCAGCAGCCAAGGAGACAGGCTTAATTCACCCCTCCACTTT. Translated: CASSQGDRLNSPLHF.